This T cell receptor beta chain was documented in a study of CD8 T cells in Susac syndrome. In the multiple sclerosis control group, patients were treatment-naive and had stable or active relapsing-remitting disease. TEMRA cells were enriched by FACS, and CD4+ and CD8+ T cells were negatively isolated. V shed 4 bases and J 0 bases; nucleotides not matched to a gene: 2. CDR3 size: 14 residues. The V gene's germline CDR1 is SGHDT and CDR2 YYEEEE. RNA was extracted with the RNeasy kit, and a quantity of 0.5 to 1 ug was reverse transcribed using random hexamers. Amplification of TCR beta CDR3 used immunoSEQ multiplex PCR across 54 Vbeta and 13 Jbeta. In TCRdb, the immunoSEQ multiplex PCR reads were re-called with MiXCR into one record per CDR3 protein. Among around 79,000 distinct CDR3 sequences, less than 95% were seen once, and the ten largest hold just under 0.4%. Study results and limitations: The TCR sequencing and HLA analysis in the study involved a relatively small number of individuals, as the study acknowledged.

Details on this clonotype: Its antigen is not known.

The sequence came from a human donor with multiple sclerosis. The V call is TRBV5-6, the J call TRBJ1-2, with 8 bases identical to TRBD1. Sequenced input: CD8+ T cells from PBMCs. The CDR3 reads CASSAGGSNYGYTF. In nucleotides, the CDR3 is TGTGCCAGCAGCGCAGGGGGCTCTAACTATGGCTACACCTTC.